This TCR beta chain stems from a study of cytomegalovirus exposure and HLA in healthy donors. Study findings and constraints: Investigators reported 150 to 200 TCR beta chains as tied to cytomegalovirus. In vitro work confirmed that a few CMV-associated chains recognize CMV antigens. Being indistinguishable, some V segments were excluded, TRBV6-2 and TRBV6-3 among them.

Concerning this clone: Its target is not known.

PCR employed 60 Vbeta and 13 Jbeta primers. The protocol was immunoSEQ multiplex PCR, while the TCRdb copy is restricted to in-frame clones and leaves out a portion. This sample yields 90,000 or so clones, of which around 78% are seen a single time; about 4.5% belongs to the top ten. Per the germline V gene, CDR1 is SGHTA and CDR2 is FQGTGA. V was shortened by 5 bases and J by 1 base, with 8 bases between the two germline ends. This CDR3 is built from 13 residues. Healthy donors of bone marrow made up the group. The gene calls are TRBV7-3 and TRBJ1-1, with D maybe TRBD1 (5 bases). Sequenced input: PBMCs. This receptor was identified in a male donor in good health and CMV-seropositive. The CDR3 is CASSGQANTEAFF. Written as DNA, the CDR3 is TGTGCCAGCAGCGGACAAGCGAACACTGAAGCTTTCTTT. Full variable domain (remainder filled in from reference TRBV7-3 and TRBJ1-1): GAGVSQTPSNKVTEKGKYVELRCDPISGHTALYWYRQSLGQGPEFLIYFQGTGAADDSGLPNDRFFAVRPEGSVSTLKIQRTERGDSAVYLCASSGQANTEAFFGQGTRLTVV.